The 24 T cell receptor beta chains below were found in one sample sequenced in a study of cytomegalovirus exposure and HLA in healthy donors. Profiled with immunoSEQ multiplex PCR; TCRdb holds only in-frame clones, not every one. Of hundreds of thousands of clones in the sample, about nine tenths were seen once. Input material: PBMCs. Receptor source: a woman aged 18-35 years in good health and CMV-seronegative.

This chain joins TRBV7-9 and TRBJ2-1; 7 positions match TRBD1. This CDR3 has 15 amino acids. With V trimmed by 4 bases and J by 3 bases, 6 bases remained unmatched. Looked up from germline, CDR1 is SEHNR and CDR2 is FQNEAQ (reference sequence). The CDR3 is CASSSDRVGYNEQFF. The CDR3 region has the DNA TGTGCCAGCAGCTCAGACAGGGTGGGCTACAATGAGCAGTTCTTC.

This clone was seen only a few times. V usage is TRBV2 and J usage is TRBJ1-2, with unresolved D. This CDR3 has 10 residues. CDR1 is SNHLY, CDR2 FYNNEI, per germline. The V and J ends lost 7 bases and 7 bases respectively, with 7 bases between them. CDR3 nucleotides: TGTGCCAGCAAGTCGAGTGGCTACACCTTC. This codes for CASKSSGYTF.

The gene calls are TRBV4-2 and TRBJ2-1, with 12 positions matching TRBD1. CDR1 is LGHNA and CDR2 is YNFKEQ in the germline V gene. V was clipped by 4 bases and J by 1 base; unmatched bases: 8. The CDR3 contains 18 residues. The CDR3 protein is CASSLRDRGPESYNEQFF. CDR3 DNA sequence: TGTGCCAGCAGCCTCCGGGACAGGGGGCCTGAGTCCTACAATGAGCAGTTCTTC.

The chain has TRBV7-9 and TRBJ1-2; D remains unclear. The CDR3 has 16 amino acids. Germline V CDR1 and CDR2: SEHNR, FQNEAQ (reference sequence). Deletions cut 2 bases from V and 2 bases from J, with 15 bases between. The DNA of the CDR3 is TGTGCCAGCAGCTTAAGCGGTCCCGGGCCGAACTATGGCTACACCTTC. Translating it yields CASSLSGPGPNYGYTF.

This clone occurred a few times. The chain employs TRBV23-1 and TRBJ1-4, with D unclear. TRBV23-1 qualifies as an ORF whose function is uncertain. This CDR3 is built from 16 residues. The V and J ends lost 2 bases and 4 bases respectively, with 14 bases between them. The CDR3 loop is CASSQMENSVNEKLFF. The CDR3 nucleotides are TGCGCCAGCAGTCAAATGGAAAACAGTGTTAATGAAAAACTGTTTTTT.

This clone was seen just once. The J gene is TRBJ1-2, the V gene TRBV5-1, with a weak D call TRBD1 (5 bases). The CDR3 is 15 residues long. V was trimmed by 0 bases and J by 1 base, leaving 10 bases between them. In germline, CDR1 is SGHRS, CDR2 YFSETQ. For the CDR3, the DNA is TGCGCCAGCAGCTTGGCCAGGGTGGGTAACTATGGCTACACCTTC. It is translated as CASSLARVGNYGYTF.

The chain combines TRBV2 with TRBJ2-7; 10 positions match TRBD2. CDR1 is SNHLY, CDR2 FYNNEI, per germline. The CDR3 runs to 14 residues. Trimming removed 7 bases from V and 2 bases from J; junction bases left unmatched: 5. The CDR3 region is CASKGTSDTYEQYF. DNA of the CDR3: TGTGCCAGCAAGGGGACTAGCGACACCTACGAGCAGTACTTC.

V gene TRBV6-1 combines with J gene TRBJ1-5; no clear D gene. Trimming took 3 bases from V and 1 from J, leaving 10 bases between them. Germline CDR1 is MNHNS and CDR2 is SASEGT. CDR3 length: 15 amino acids. Here the CDR3 reads CASSDHRGSNQPQHF. CDR3 sequence (DNA): TGTGCCAGCAGTGACCATCGAGGAAGCAATCAGCCCCAGCATTTT.

V gene TRBV7-9 combines with J gene TRBJ2-7; 10 bases map to TRBD1. Germline values: CDR1 SEHNR, CDR2 FQNEAQ (reference sequence). The CDR3 contains 15 residues. V shed 3 bases, J shed 2 bases, and the junction held 4 bases outside the gene matches. The CDR3 here is CASSLGGQGTYEQYF. The CDR3 nucleotides are TGTGCCAGCAGCTTGGGGGGACAGGGGACCTACGAGCAGTACTTC.

V and J are TRBV7-9 and TRBJ1-1, with D perhaps matching TRBD1 (6 bases). The CDR3 runs 13 residues. Per the germline V gene, CDR1 is SEHNR and CDR2 is FQNEAQ (reference sequence). V shed 10 bases and J shed 1 base, with 13 bases lying between them. The CDR3 bases are TGTGCCACCAGGAAGACAGGGAACACTGAAGCTTTCTTT. As protein: CATRKTGNTEAFF.

The gene calls are TRBV2 and TRBJ2-7, with TRBD1 matching over 8 bases. The germline V gene has CDR1 SNHLY and CDR2 FYNNEI. V lost 5 bases and J lost 1; bases outside the gene matches: 10. There are 16 residues in the CDR3. The CDR3 loop reads CASSLAPGQVSYEQYF. For the CDR3, the DNA is TGTGCCAGCAGTCTCGCTCCGGGACAGGTTTCCTACGAGCAGTACTTC.

The rearrangement uses TRBV28 and TRBJ2-1; the match to TRBD2 covers 9 bases. V lost 10 bases and J lost 6; bases outside the gene matches: 10. Germline V lookup: CDR1 MDHEN, CDR2 SYDVKM. The CDR3 runs to 14 residues. CDR3 protein: CATEDSGSFNEQFF. In DNA form, the CDR3 reads TGTGCCACCGAAGATAGCGGGAGCTTCAATGAGCAGTTCTTC.

The J gene is TRBJ1-1, the V gene TRBV28; perhaps TRBD1 as D (6 bases). This CDR3 is built from 15 residues. Germline V CDR1 and CDR2: MDHEN, SYDVKM. V was pared by 6 bases and J by 5 bases, with 19 bases between. CDR3: CASRENAGVFTEAFF. CDR3 coding DNA: TGTGCCAGCAGGGAGAACGCAGGGGTTTTTACTGAAGCTTTCTTT.

V gene TRBV7-2 combines with J gene TRBJ2-7; TRBD2 is a possible D gene (6 bases). Germline values: CDR1 SGHTA, CDR2 FQGNSA. The CDR3 totals 14 residues. V was cut by 3 bases and J by 5 bases, with 14 bases left in between. The CDR3 DNA reads as TGTGCCAGCAGCTTGCAGGCGGGGACCCACGAGCAGTACTTC. Its translation: CASSLQAGTHEQYF.

The V call is TRBV13, the J call TRBJ2-1, with D possibly matching TRBD2 (7 bases). The CDR3 has 18 residues. Trimming removed 6 bases at V and 1 base at J, with 22 bases between. Per the germline V gene, CDR1 is PRHDT and CDR2 is FYEKMQ (reference sequence). CDR3 DNA: TGTGCCAGCAGAATTAACGGGGGGCGGGGGATTTCCTACAATGAGCAGTTCTTC. Translation: CASRINGGRGISYNEQFF.

The chain joins TRBV2 to TRBJ1-4; D is unresolved. V gave up 7 bases and J gave up 5 bases, with 11 bases separating them. The CDR3 loop spans 13 amino acids. Germline V gene sequence: CDR1 SNHLY, CDR2 FYNNEI. CDR3 bases: TGTGCCAGCATTAGGAGCAGAAATGAAAAACTGTTTTTT. Amino acids: CASIRSRNEKLFF.

The rearrangement links TRBV25-1 to TRBJ2-7, with TRBD1 identical over 7 bases. The ends lost 8 bases at V and 4 bases at J; junction bases unmatched: 11. CDR3 length: 14 residues. Germline V CDR1 and CDR2: MGHDK, SYGVNS. CDR3 sequence reads: CASAPRDSQYEQYF. The CDR3 region has the DNA TGTGCCAGCGCACCCCGGGACAGCCAGTACGAGCAGTACTTC.

The chain joins TRBV6-1 to TRBJ1-5; D is possibly TRBD1 (5 bases). Germline lookup yields CDR1 MNHNS and CDR2 SASEGT. The CDR3 runs 19 residues. Trimming stripped 2 bases from V and 0 bases from J, with 20 bases between. CDR3 in amino acids: CASSEFDVRRQYSNQPQHF. For the CDR3, the DNA is TGTGCCAGCAGTGAATTCGACGTCCGGCGACAGTATAGCAATCAGCCCCAGCATTTT.

In DNA form, the CDR3 reads TGTGCCAGCGGGACACTCAAGGGTGGTGAGCAGTTCTTC. This codes for CASGTLKGGEQFF. The gene calls are TRBV2 and TRBJ2-1; tentative D call: TRBD1 (6 bases). The germline V gene encodes CDR1 SNHLY and CDR2 FYNNEI. Trimming pared 8 bases from V and 9 bases from J, leaving 17 bases between. The CDR3 loop spans 13 amino acids.

The V and J genes are TRBV4-1 and TRBJ2-1; a possible D gene is TRBD2 (7 bases). Looked up from germline, CDR1 is MGHRA and CDR2 is YSYEKL. The V gene lost 7 bases and the J gene lost 8 bases, with 18 bases spanning the gap. The CDR3 sequence is 14 residues long. This CDR3 reads CASTSRGARDEQFF. CDR3 sequence (DNA): TGCGCCAGCACCTCCCGGGGGGCCAGGGATGAGCAGTTCTTC.

The chain employs TRBV6-4 and TRBJ2-3, with 10 bases aligning to TRBD2. Germline trimming cut 10 bases from V and 2 bases from J; bases unmatched to any gene: 6. This CDR3 has 14 amino acids. CDR1 is MRHNA and CDR2 is SNTAGT in the germline V gene. This CDR3 reads CATASGSNTDTQYF. In DNA form, the CDR3 reads TGTGCCACCGCTAGCGGGAGCAACACAGATACGCAGTATTTT.

The rearrangement links TRBV2 to TRBJ2-4; D might be TRBD1 (6 bases). The germline V gene has CDR1 SNHLY and CDR2 FYNNEI. CDR3 length: 16 amino acids. Trimming pared 7 bases from V and 0 bases from J, leaving 16 bases between. CDR3 DNA: TGTGCCAGCATGTACCGGGACACGATAGCCAAAAACATTCAGTACTTC. This translates into CASMYRDTIAKNIQYF.

The rearrangement joins TRBV2 to TRBJ1-4; D unresolved. The V end was cut by 3 bases, the J end by 4 bases, with 12 bases between. The CDR3 covers 15 residues. Germline CDR1 SNHLY, CDR2 FYNNEI. The CDR3 DNA reads as TGTGCCAGCAGTGAGAGGGCCGTGGGTAATGAAAAACTGTTTTTT. This gives the protein CASSERAVGNEKLFF.

This chain connects TRBV28 to TRBJ1-2; D unclear. Trimming took 5 bases from V and 0 from J, leaving 7 bases between them. The CDR3 has 13 residues. Germline values: CDR1 MDHEN, CDR2 SYDVKM. In DNA, the CDR3 is TGTGCCAGCAGTCAAGCCCCTAACTATGGCTACACCTTC. This translates into CASSQAPNYGYTF.